These 17 T cell receptor beta chains came from one sample sequenced in a study of T cells in localized non-small cell lung cancer. Sequenced by immunoSEQ multiplex PCR; TCRdb stores in-frame clones only, minus some. The data hold approximately 41,000 clones, with around 90% observed a single time. The source was PBMCs, collected before any cancer treatment. These receptors were taken from a woman aged 40 to 75 with stage II lung adenocarcinoma.

The V call is TRBV18, the J call TRBJ1-6; D might be TRBD1 (5 bases). V was trimmed by 2 bases and J by 11 bases, leaving 13 bases between them. Germline CDR1 reads KGHSH; CDR2 reads LQKENI. There are 14 residues in the CDR3. The CDR3 bases are TGTGCCAGCTCACCAGGGACGGAGGTTACACCCCTCCACTTT. Its protein product is CASSPGTEVTPLHF.

The rearrangement uses TRBV7-6 and TRBJ2-1; 8 bases are a match to TRBD2. The CDR3 totals 16 residues. The junction had 6 bases not matched to a gene; V was cut back by 1 base and J by 4 bases. In germline, CDR1 is SGHVS, CDR2 FNYEAQ. CDR3 nucleotide sequence: TGTGCCAGCAGCTTAGGGTCTAGCGGGCTTTACAATGAGCAGTTCTTC. Translated: CASSLGSSGLYNEQFF.

The chain has TRBV18 and TRBJ2-1, with D possibly TRBD2 on 5 matching bases. V was trimmed by 2 bases and J by 3 bases, leaving 11 bases between them. The CDR3 covers 15 residues. Per the germline V gene, CDR1 is KGHSH and CDR2 is LQKENI. CDR3 DNA: TGTGCCAGCTCACCAGTAATGGGAGACTACAATGAGCAGTTCTTC. Translation gives CASSPVMGDYNEQFF.

V is TRBV28 and J is TRBJ1-1; D uncertain. The germline V gene encodes CDR1 MDHEN and CDR2 SYDVKM. The CDR3 runs 13 residues. Trimming removed 5 bases at V and 4 bases at J, with 11 bases between. The CDR3 DNA follows: TGTGCCAGCAGTCCATACACGGTCACTGAAGCTTTCTTT. Translated, it gives CASSPYTVTEAFF. Combining the CDR3 with reference TRBV28 and TRBJ1-1 gives the whole variable domain DVKVTQSSRYLVKRTGEKVFLECVQDMDHENMFWYRQDPGLGLRLIYFSYDVKMKEKGDIPEGYSVSREKKERFSLILESASTNQTSMYLCASSPYTVTEAFFGQGTRLTVV.

This chain uses TRBV27 with TRBJ2-7, with TRBD2 identical over 7 bases. V was pared by 8 bases and J by 0 bases, with 1 base of the junction left unmatched. Germline V gene sequence: CDR1 MNHEY, CDR2 SMNVEV (reference sequence). This CDR3 contains 12 residues. CDR3 in amino acids: CASRDYSYEQYF. The CDR3 DNA is TGTGCCAGCCGGGACTACTCCTACGAGCAGTACTTC.

V usage is TRBV4-1 and J usage is TRBJ2-2; TRBD2 aligns across 7 bases. The CDR3 length is 16 residues. The V and J ends lost 1 base and 4 bases, in that order; junction bases with no gene match: 6. CDR1 is MGHRA and CDR2 is YSYEKL in the germline V gene. The CDR3 loop reads CASSQGLREITGELFF. The CDR3 nucleotides are TGCGCCAGCAGCCAAGGCTTGCGGGAGATCACCGGGGAGCTGTTTTTT.

The chain has TRBV7-9 and TRBJ2-5, with 9 bases fitting TRBD1. The CDR3 is made up of 17 amino acids. Germline-derived CDR1 and CDR2 are SEHNR and FQNEAQ (reference sequence). V lost 1 base and J lost 4; bases outside the gene matches: 10. CDR3 bases: TGTGCCAGCAGCTTAGGACACGCGGGGACAGGGCTAGAGACCCAGTACTTC. Its protein is CASSLGHAGTGLETQYF.

The chain uses TRBV28 and TRBJ2-5; D assignment may be TRBD1 or TRBD2 (7 bases each). Germline V lookup: CDR1 MDHEN, CDR2 SYDVKM. The CDR3 extends over 15 amino acids. Trimming left V 4 bases short and J 5 bases short, with 17 bases between. DNA of the CDR3: TGTGCCAGCAGTTGGGGAGGGGGCAGCGGGGAGACCCAGTACTTC. It encodes CASSWGGGSGETQYF.

The gene calls are TRBV5-5 and TRBJ1-2; D is unresolved. V dropped 2 bases and J dropped 5 bases, with 10 bases sitting between them. Germline V gene lookup returns CDR1 SGHKS and CDR2 YYEKEE (reference sequence). This CDR3 contains 13 residues. CDR3 in DNA: TGTGCCAGCAGCTTAACTCGTCCGTATGGCTACACCTTC. It codes for CASSLTRPYGYTF.

Notes on this clone: Other DNA sequences in the sample encode the same CDR3. The chain couples TRBV7-6 to TRBJ1-5; D is possibly TRBD1 (5 bases). CDR1 and CDR2 from the germline V gene are SGHVS and FNYEAQ. V lost 0 bases to trimming and J lost 5 bases, with 11 bases between them. This CDR3 spans 15 amino acids. The CDR3 bases are TGTGCCAGCAGCTTAGCAGGCGGGGGTGATCAGCCCCAGCATTTT. Its protein product is CASSLAGGGDQPQHF.

V gene TRBV27 combines with J gene TRBJ2-3, with 7 nucleotides matching TRBD1. Losses at the gene ends were 8 bases for V and 1 base for J; bases not matched to a gene: 9. Germline V gives CDR1 MNHEY, CDR2 SMNVEV (reference sequence). The CDR3 spans 15 residues. CDR3 loop: CASSPWTGRTDTQYF. CDR3 bases: TGTGCCAGCTCCCCCTGGACAGGCCGCACAGATACGCAGTATTTT.

J is TRBJ1-4 and V is TRBV2; 11 bases fit TRBD1. The germline CDR1 and CDR2 sequences are SNHLY and FYNNEI. This CDR3 region has 15 residues. With V trimmed by 3 bases and J by 3 bases, 0 bases remained unmatched. CDR3 nucleotides: TGTGCCAGCAGTGAGGGACAGGGGGCTAATGAAAAACTGTTTTTT. It codes for CASSEGQGANEKLFF.

The chain combines TRBV7-2 with TRBJ2-7; the D gene is possibly TRBD2 (6 bases). CDR3 length equals 14 residues. With 5 bases removed from V and 0 bases from J, the gap between germline ends came to 11 bases. The germline V gene has CDR1 SGHTA and CDR2 FQGNSA. CDR3: CASSPGLSSYEQYF. CDR3 bases: TGTGCCAGCAGCCCGGGACTTAGCTCCTACGAGCAGTACTTC.

The chain carries TRBV4-2 and TRBJ2-5; 8 bases line up with TRBD2. Looked up from germline, CDR1 is LGHNA and CDR2 is YNFKEQ. The CDR3 is 15 amino acids. V lost 1 base and J lost 5; bases outside the gene matches: 6. The CDR3 nucleotides read TGTGCCAGCAGCCAAGTGGGCGGGAGGATGGAGACCCAGTACTTC. Its translation: CASSQVGGRMETQYF.

The chain links TRBV7-2 to TRBJ2-4; possibly TRBD1 or TRBD2 for D (5 bases each). Trimming stripped 1 base from V and 5 bases from J, with 18 bases between. Germline-derived CDR1 and CDR2 are SGHTA and FQGNSA. The CDR3 spans 17 residues. Here the CDR3 DNA reads TGTGCCAGCAGCTTAGGGACTGGGACCTCTTCGCAAAACATTCAGTACTTC. Translating gives CASSLGTGTSSQNIQYF.

The V gene is TRBV19, the J gene TRBJ1-4, with D unclear. Germline CDR1 LNHDA, CDR2 SQIVND (reference sequence). This CDR3 region has 12 residues. Trimming took off 10 bases at V and 8 bases at J, with 14 bases between the two ends. The CDR3: CATRGGTEKLFF. CDR3 bases: TGTGCCACCCGTGGAGGTACAGAAAAACTGTTTTTT. The variable domain in full, with the rest retrieved from reference TRBV19 and TRBJ1-4, is DGGITQSPKYLFRKEGQNVTLSCEQNLNHDAMYWYRQDPGQGLRLIYYSQIVNDFQKGDIAEGYSVSREKKESFPLTVTSAQKNPTAFYLCATRGGTEKLFFGSGTQLSVL.

The gene calls are TRBV27 and TRBJ1-4; D gene ambiguous. This CDR3 has 14 amino acids. From germline, CDR1 is MNHEY and CDR2 SMNVEV (reference sequence). The V gene lost 8 bases and the J gene lost 0 bases, with 10 bases spanning the gap. Written as DNA, the CDR3 is TGTGCCAGCTCAGCGTGGGCAACTAATGAAAAACTGTTTTTT. It encodes CASSAWATNEKLFF.